Sequencing of this T cell receptor (beta chain) was carried out in a study of blood T cell repertoires in COVID-19 (dated by TCRdb to about 2020). About the investigation overall: Samples from collaborators originated in the United States, Italy and Spain and spanned both the acute and convalescent phases of COVID-19. Samples came from the ongoing ImmuneRACE study (first 160 participants) plus 1,254 subjects from 6 global collaborators. The repertoires were made available in a free public database intended to serve as a resource for research on the immune response to SARS-CoV-2. Deeply sampled blood TCRbeta repertoires from subjects exposed to, actively infected with, or recovered from COVID-19 were included in the dataset. Nearly every sample came with metadata listing a de-identified subject ID, COVID-19 status, age in years and sex. Where available, HLA class I and class II types were obtained from metadata supplied by the sample provider rather than from assay-based typing. The material from the prospective study consisted of cDNA or gDNA derived from T cells, B-cell-depleted T cells, or PBMCs.

TCRbeta CDR3 regions were amplified from genomic DNA by means of the immunoSEQ Assay, a bias-controlled multiplex PCR. The authors processed their data as follows. The number of nucleated cells in each sample was estimated from the amplification of reference gene primers within the assay. Sequence reads were collapsed and filtered to measure the absolute abundance of every unique TCRbeta CDR3 rearrangement. For each sample, productive Simpson clonality was calculated by taking the square root of Simpson's diversity index across productive rearrangements. This immuneACCESS table, as held by TCRdb, lists in-frame sequences with V and J called but not all clones. Of the missing ones, under half trace to an unresolved V gene in checked studies; the others have no known cause. That table supplies the V and J calls and clone size; D and trimming were determined from the DNA. In this sample the table shows 250,000 to 300,000 clones, roughly 90% of which occur a single time. Roughly 2.1% of the sample belongs to the ten largest clones.

Results the study describes overall, beyond this receptor: How much clinical and demographic metadata was included differed by source and by participant, and the metadata was provided uncurated.

According to the germline V gene, CDR1 reads MNHEY and CDR2 reads SVGEGT. Trimming removed 5 bases from V and 4 bases from J; the gene matches leave 6 bases unexplained. The CDR3 measures 15 amino acids from cysteine to phenylalanine. The CDR3 DNA has 45 bases and is translated from base 1. Participants in the prospective study were aged about 18 to 95 years, lived in under 30 United States geographic areas, and enrolled through a virtual design. Cohort assignment in the prospective study relied on participant-reported clinical history from a screening survey and a study questionnaire. In the prospective study, whole blood, serum and a nasopharyngeal or oropharyngeal swab were collected from each participant by mobile phlebotomists. Participants in the prospective study had the option to provide additional blood draws and questionnaires over a roughly 2-month period. Before DNA extraction, blood samples from the prospective study were shipped at room temperature or frozen.

On this clone itself: What this receptor recognizes is not known. It has no much larger one-base neighbor in the sample; base qualities were not kept.

This TCR came from a woman aged 40 to 50 with acute COVID-19. The sequence joins TRBV6-2 or TRBV6-3 to TRBJ1-5, and 9 junctional nucleotides match TRBD1. Specimen: PBMCs or T cells enriched from blood (not recorded which). The CDR3 protein is CASSRTGGWNQPQHF. The DNA is TGTGCCAGCAGTCGAACAGGGGGCTGGAATCAGCCCCAGCATTTT.